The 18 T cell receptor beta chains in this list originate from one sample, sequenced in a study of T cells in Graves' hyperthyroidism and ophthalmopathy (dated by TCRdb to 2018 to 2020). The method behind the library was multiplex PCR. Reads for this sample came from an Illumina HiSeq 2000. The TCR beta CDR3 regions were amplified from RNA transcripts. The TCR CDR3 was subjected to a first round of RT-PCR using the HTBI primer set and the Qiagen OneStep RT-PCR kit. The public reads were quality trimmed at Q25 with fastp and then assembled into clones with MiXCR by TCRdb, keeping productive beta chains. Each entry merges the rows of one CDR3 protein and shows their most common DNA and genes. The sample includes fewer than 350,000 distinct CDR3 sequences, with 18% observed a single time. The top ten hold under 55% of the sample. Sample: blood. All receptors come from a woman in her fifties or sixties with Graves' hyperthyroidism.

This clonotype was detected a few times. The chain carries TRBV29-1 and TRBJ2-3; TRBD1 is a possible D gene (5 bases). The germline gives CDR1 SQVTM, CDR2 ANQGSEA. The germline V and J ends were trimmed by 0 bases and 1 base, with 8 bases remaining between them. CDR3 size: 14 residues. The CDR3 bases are TGCAGCGTTGAAGAGGGGCTCCGCACAGATACGCAGTATTTT. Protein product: CSVEEGLRTDTQYF.

The CDR3 nucleotides read TGTGCCAGCAGCGTAGCTAGGCAGGGGAGAGAGGGCTACACCTTC. This encodes CASSVARQGREGYTF. The rearrangement uses TRBV9 and TRBJ1-2; a weak D match, TRBD1 (6 bases). CDR1 is SGDLS and CDR2 is YYNGEE in the germline V gene. Trimming took 0 bases from V and 8 from J, leaving 17 bases between them. The CDR3 has 15 residues. The full variable domain, its missing parts supplied by reference TRBV9 and TRBJ1-2, is DSGVTQTPKHLITATGQRVTLRCSPRSGDLSVYWYQQSLDQGLQFLIQYYNGEERAKGNILERFSAQQFPDLHSELNLSSLELGDSALYFCASSVARQGREGYTFGSGTRLTVV.

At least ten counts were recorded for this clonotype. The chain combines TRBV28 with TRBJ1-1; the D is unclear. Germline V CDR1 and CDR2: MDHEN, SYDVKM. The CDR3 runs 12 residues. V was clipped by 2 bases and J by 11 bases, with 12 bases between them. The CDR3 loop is CASSLKVRDAFF. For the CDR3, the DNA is TGTGCCAGCAGTTTAAAGGTTAGGGATGCTTTCTTT.

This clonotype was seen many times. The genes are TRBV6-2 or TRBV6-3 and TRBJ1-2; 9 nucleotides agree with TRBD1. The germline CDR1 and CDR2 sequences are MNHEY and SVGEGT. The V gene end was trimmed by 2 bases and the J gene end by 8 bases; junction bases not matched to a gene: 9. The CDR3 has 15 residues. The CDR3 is CASSYRPRTGEGYTF. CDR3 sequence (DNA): TGTGCCAGCAGTTACCGGCCTCGGACAGGGGAAGGCTACACCTTC.

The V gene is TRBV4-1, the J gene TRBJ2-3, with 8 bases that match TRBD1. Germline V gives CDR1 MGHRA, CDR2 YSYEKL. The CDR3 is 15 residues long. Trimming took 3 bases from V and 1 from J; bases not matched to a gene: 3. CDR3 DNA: TGCGCCAGCAGCCAGGCAGGGGGCGGCACAGATACGCAGTATTTT. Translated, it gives CASSQAGGGTDTQYF.

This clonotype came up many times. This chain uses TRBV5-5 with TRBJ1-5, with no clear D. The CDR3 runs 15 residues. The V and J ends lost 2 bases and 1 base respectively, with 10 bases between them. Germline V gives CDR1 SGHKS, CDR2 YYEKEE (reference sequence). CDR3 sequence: CASSFRPGSNQPQHF. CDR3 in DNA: TGTGCCAGCAGCTTTCGGCCCGGCAGCAATCAGCCCCAGCATTTT.

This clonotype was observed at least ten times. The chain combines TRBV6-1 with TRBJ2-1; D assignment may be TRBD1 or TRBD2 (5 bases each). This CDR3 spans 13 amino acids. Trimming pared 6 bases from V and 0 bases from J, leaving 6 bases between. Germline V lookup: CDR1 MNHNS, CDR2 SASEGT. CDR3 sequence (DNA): TGTGCCAGCAGAGGGACCTCCTACAATGAGCAGTTCTTC. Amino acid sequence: CASRGTSYNEQFF.

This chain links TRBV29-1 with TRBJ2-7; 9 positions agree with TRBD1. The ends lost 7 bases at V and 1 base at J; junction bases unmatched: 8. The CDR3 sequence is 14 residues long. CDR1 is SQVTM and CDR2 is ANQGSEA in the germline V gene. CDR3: CSATTGTGSYEQYF. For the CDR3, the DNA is TGCAGCGCGACAACCGGGACAGGGTCCTACGAGCAGTACTTC.

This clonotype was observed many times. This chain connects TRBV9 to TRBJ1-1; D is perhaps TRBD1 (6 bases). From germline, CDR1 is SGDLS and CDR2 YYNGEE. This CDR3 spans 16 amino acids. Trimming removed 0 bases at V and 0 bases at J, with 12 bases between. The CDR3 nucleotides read TGTGCCAGCAGCGTAGGCAGGGACACAATGAACACTGAAGCTTTCTTT. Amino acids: CASSVGRDTMNTEAFF.

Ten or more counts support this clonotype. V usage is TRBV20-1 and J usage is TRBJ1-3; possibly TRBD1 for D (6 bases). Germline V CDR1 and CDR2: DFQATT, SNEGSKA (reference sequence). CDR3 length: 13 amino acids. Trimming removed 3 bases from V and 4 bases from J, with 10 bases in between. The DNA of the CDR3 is TGCAGTGCTAGGGCTGGACAGGGAAACACCATATATTTT. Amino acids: CSARAGQGNTIYF.

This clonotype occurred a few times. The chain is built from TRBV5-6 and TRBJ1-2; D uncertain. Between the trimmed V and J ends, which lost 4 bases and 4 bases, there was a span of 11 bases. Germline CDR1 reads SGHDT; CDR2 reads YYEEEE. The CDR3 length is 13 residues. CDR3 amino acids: CASSMDLTYGYTF. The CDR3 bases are TGTGCCAGCAGCATGGACCTGACCTATGGCTACACCTTC.

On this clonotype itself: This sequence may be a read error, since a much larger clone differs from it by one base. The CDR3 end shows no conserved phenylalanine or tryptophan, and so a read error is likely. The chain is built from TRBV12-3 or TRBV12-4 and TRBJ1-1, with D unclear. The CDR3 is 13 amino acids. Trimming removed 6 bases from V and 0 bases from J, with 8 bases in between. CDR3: CASRGGLNTEAFL. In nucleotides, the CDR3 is TGTGCCAGCAGGGGAGGATTGAACACTGAAGCTTTCCTT.

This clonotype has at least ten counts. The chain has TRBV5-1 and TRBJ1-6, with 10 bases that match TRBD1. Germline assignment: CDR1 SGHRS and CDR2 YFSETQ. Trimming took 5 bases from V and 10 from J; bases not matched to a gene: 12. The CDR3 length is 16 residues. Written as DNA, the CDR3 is TGCGCCAGCAGTTCTACTCCGGGACAGGGGAACTCACCCCTCCACTTT. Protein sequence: CASSSTPGQGNSPLHF.

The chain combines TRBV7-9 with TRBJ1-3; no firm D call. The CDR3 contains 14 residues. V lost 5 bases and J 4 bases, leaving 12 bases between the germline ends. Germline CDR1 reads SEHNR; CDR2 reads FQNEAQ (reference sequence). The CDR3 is CASSPIGSGNTIYF. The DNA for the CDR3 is TGTGCCAGCAGCCCGATCGGGTCCGGAAACACCATATATTTT.

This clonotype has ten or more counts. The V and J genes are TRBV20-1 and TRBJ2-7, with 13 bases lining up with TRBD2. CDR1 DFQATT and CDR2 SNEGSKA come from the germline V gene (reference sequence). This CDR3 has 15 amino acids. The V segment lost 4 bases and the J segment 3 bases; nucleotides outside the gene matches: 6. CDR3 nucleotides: TGCAGTGCTATGGGACTAGCGGGATTCCTCTACGAGCAGTACTTC. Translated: CSAMGLAGFLYEQYF.

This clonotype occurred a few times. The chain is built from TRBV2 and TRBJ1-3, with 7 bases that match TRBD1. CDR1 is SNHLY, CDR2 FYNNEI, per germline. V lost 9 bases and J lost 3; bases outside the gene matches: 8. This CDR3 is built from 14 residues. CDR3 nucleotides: TGTGCCAGTACACAGGGGTCGGTTGGAAACACCATATATTTT. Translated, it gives CASTQGSVGNTIYF.

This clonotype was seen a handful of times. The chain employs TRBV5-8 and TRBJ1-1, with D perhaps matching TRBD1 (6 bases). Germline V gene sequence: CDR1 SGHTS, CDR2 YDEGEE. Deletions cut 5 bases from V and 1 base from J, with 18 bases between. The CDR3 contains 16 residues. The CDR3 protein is CASRARGISPNTEAFF. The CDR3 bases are TGTGCCAGCAGGGCTAGGGGGATAAGCCCGAACACTGAAGCTTTCTTT.

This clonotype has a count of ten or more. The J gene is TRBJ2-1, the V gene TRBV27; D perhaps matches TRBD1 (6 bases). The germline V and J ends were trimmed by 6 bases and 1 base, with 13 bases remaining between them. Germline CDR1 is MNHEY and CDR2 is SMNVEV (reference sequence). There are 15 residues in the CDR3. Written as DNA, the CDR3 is TGTGCCAGCAGACCCGACAGGACATCCTACAATGAGCAGTTCTTC. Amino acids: CASRPDRTSYNEQFF.